This is a list of T cell receptor beta chains from one sample in a study of technical replicates of blood from a handful of donors. Generated by immunoSEQ multiplex PCR, the TCRdb table keeps only in-frame clones and is missing some. The sample has roughly 57,000 clones, more than 90% seen once. Sequencing was done on a sample of PBMCs. These receptors were taken from a human donor in good health. Some clones in this sample may be carry-over from other donors' samples. The CDR3 runs from the conserved cysteine through the conserved F or W. A D gene is named only where the DNA matches it firmly. Size values are once, few and many counts, or a class for expanded clones, and some rows have none.

abundance	d_gene	j_gene	len	v_gene	CDR3aa	CDR3nt
-	-	TRBJ2-5	15	TRBV9	CASSTTGRRGETQYF	TGTGCCAGCAGCACGACAGGGAGGAGGGGAGAGACCCAGTACTTC
-	-	TRBJ2-1	15	TRBV7-3	CASSPGGAAGNEQFF	TGTGCCAGCAGCCCTGGGGGCGCAGCAGGCAATGAGCAGTTCTTC
-	-	TRBJ2-4	15	TRBV4-2	CASSQDPGNVNIQYF	TGTGCCAGCAGCCAAGACCCCGGGAACGTAAACATTCAGTACTTC
-	-	TRBJ1-2	14	TRBV6-5	CASSYSSGKRGYTF	TGTGCCAGCAGTTACTCGTCGGGGAAGCGTGGCTACACCTTC
-	-	TRBJ2-5	13	TRBV5-4	CASSFQGAETQYF	TGTGCCAGCAGCTTCCAGGGTGCAGAGACCCAGTACTTC
-	-	TRBJ1-6	16	TRBV7-2	CASSSGGHSYNSPLHF	TGTGCCAGCAGCTCGGGGGGCCACTCCTATAATTCACCCCTCCACTTT
-	TRBD2	TRBJ2-7	13	TRBV10-3	CAIKGLGQDEQYF	TGTGCCATCAAGGGACTAGGACAAGACGAGCAGTACTTC
-	TRBD1	TRBJ1-3	15	TRBV9	CASSVETGLGNTIYF	TGTGCCAGCAGCGTAGAGACAGGGCTTGGAAACACCATATATTTT
-	-	TRBJ1-3	17	TRBV9	CASSPHRDTDSGNTIYF	TGTGCCAGCAGCCCCCACCGGGACACCGACTCTGGAAACACCATATATTTT
-	TRBD1	TRBJ1-2	14	TRBV7-2	CASSLGKGQEGYTF	TGTGCCAGCAGCCTAGGTAAAGGACAGGAAGGCTACACCTTC
-	TRBD2	TRBJ2-1	16	TRBV7-6	CASVPVGLADYNEQFF	TGTGCCAGCGTTCCGGTGGGACTAGCGGACTACAATGAGCAGTTCTTC
-	-	TRBJ1-1	14	TRBV5-1	CASSPVGGSTEAFF	TGCGCCAGCAGCCCGGTCGGGGGGAGCACTGAAGCTTTCTTT
-	-	TRBJ2-4	13	TRBV5-4	CASSSKTGNIQYF	TGTGCCAGCAGCTCGAAGACAGGAAACATTCAGTACTTC
-	TRBD1	TRBJ1-4	15	TRBV2	CASKRRTGSDEKLFF	TGTGCCAGCAAGCGAAGGACAGGGTCCGATGAAAAACTGTTTTTT
-	TRBD2	TRBJ2-5	16	TRBV15	CATSSNSGSPQETQYF	TGTGCCACCAGCAGTAATAGCGGGAGTCCCCAAGAGACCCAGTACTTC
-	-	TRBJ2-7	14	TRBV18	CASSPSTGLYEQYF	TGTGCCAGCTCACCATCGACAGGTCTCTACGAGCAGTACTTC
-	-	TRBJ1-2	12	TRBV6-6	CASSFRTATYTF	TGTGCCAGCAGTTTTAGGACAGCGACCTACACCTTC
-	-	TRBJ2-3	17	TRBV15	CATSRTNSRTTTDTQYF	TGTGCCACCAGCAGAACCAATTCGAGGACTACCACAGATACGCAGTATTTT
few	-	TRBJ1-2	15	TRBV13	CASSSGSGVNYGYTF	TGTGCCAGCAGCTCCGGCTCAGGGGTTAACTATGGCTACACCTTC
-	TRBD2	TRBJ2-5	15	TRBV7-2	CASSLGLAGQETQYF	TGTGCCAGCAGCTTAGGCCTAGCGGGACAAGAGACCCAGTACTTC
-	TRBD2	TRBJ2-3	18	TRBV19	CASSMDGAGVGGTDTQYF	TGTGCCAGTAGTATGGACGGGGCGGGAGTGGGGGGCACAGATACGCAGTATTTT
-	TRBD1	TRBJ1-6	15	TRBV6-1	CASSEAGTGVSPLHF	TGTGCCAGCAGTGAAGCCGGGACAGGGGTTTCACCCCTCCACTTT
-	TRBD2	TRBJ2-7	16	TRBV10-3	CAIGPRTSGSSYEQYF	TGTGCCATCGGACCCCGGACTAGCGGGAGCTCCTACGAGCAGTACTTC
-	-	TRBJ2-7	15	TRBV5-1	CASSLEPGFSYEQYF	TGCGCCAGCAGCTTGGAGCCCGGTTTTTCATACGAGCAGTACTTC
once	-	TRBJ2-3	13	TRBV5-1	CASSEAPTDTQYF	TGCGCCAGCAGCGAGGCCCCCACAGATACGCAGTATTTT
once	-	TRBJ1-5	14	TRBV30	CAWSVKGDRQPQHF	TGTGCCTGGAGTGTTAAGGGAGACCGGCAGCCCCAGCATTTT
-	TRBD2	TRBJ2-1	16	TRBV4-2	CASRNGASGTYNEQFF	TGTGCCAGCAGGAACGGTGCTAGCGGGACCTACAATGAGCAGTTCTTC
-	-	TRBJ2-5	16	TRBV5-1	CASSSTGSQYQETQYF	TGCGCCAGCAGCTCCACAGGGTCGCAGTACCAAGAGACCCAGTACTTC